The present T cell receptor gamma chain was sequenced within a study of γδ T cells in repeated Plasmodium falciparum infection. Study-level background: Timepoints: baseline, immediately before selected infections, and 21 days after every infection.

Vgamma9/Vdelta2+ and Vdelta2-negative gammadelta T cells were flow-sorted from PBMC for bulk sequencing. This clone came up many times. What it binds is not known. TCRdb pairs this DNA with a much larger clone's protein that differs at residue 10, likely a read error; the protein shown was translated from the DNA. Study-level results: In Vdelta2-negative, largely Vdelta1+, gammadelta repertoires, repeated controlled infections appeared to drive clonal selection waves. Compared with Australian children, Malian Vdelta2-negative repertoires seemed more clonal, less diverse, less shared. Over time and infection, Vgamma9/Vdelta2+ repertoires remained highly stable and polyclonal.

TCRdb repeated clone calling on the multiplex PCR reads with CATT. The top ten hold approximately 33% of the sample, which has more than 20,000 gamma-chain clones, around 2.9% seen once. The germline V gene encodes CDR1 EGSTGY and CDR2 YDSYTSSV. The CDR3 contains 13 residues. The sample was gamma-delta T cells from blood. The sequence derives from a pool of human donors (malaria-infected and uninfected, not separated). The genes are TRGV4 and TRGJ1 or TRGJ2. In DNA form, the CDR3 reads TGTGCCACCTGGGATGCGCCTTATTATAGGAAACTCTTT. This translates into CATWDAPYYRKLF.